Following are 28 T cell receptor beta chains from one sample sequenced in a study of PD-L1 blockade in urothelial cancer. TCRdb's table, derived via immunoSEQ multiplex PCR, lists solely in-frame clones and lacks some. The repertoire has about 51,000 clones, approximately 84% of them found once; the top ten carry roughly 16%. The material sequenced was PBMCs, taken around atezolizumab (anti-PD-L1) treatment. These receptors all stem from a man in his sixties with urothelial cancer.

This clone was seen a single time. J is TRBJ1-2 and V is TRBV21-1; the listed D gene, TRBD1, was not tested against the DNA. TRBV21-1 is an annotated pseudogene. The CDR3 is 21 residues long. The CDR3 loop reads CASSKGGAGRAYRRPNYGYTF. The CDR3 DNA reads TGTGCCAGCAGCAAAGGGGGTGCTGGCAGGGCTTACCGACGCCCTAACTATGGCTACACCTTC.

V usage is TRBV5-8 and J usage is TRBJ1-5, with D possibly being TRBD1 (5 bases). Germline lookup yields CDR1 SGHTS and CDR2 YDEGEE. This CDR3 comprises 16 residues. The V end lost 7 bases, the J end lost 3 bases, and 20 bases lay between the germline ends. The CDR3 region has the DNA TGTGCCAGCCGAAACCGTGAGGGACTCCTCAATCAGCCCCAGCATTTT. This sequence encodes CASRNREGLLNQPQHF. The whole variable domain, remainder taken from reference TRBV5-8 and TRBJ1-5, is EAGVTQSPTHLIKTRGQQATLRCSPISGHTSVYWYQQALGLGLQFLLWYDEGEERNRGNFPPRFSGRQFPNYSSELNVNALELEDSALYLCASRNREGLLNQPQHFGDGTRLSIL.

The J gene is TRBJ1-1, the V gene TRBV23-1; perhaps TRBD1 as D (6 bases). TRBV23-1 is noted as an ORF with a role that remains uncertain. Trimming stripped 2 bases from V and 0 bases from J, with 10 bases between. The CDR3 loop spans 15 amino acids. The CDR3 DNA is TGCGCCAGCAGTCAACTGGACAGTTTGAACACTGAAGCTTTCTTT. Translation: CASSQLDSLNTEAFF.

V gene TRBV7-2 combines with J gene TRBJ2-1; D unclear. Deletions cut 5 bases from V and 5 bases from J, with 13 bases between. The CDR3 totals 14 residues. Germline values: CDR1 SGHTA, CDR2 FQGNSA. The CDR3 loop is CASSIGSDNNEQFF. CDR3 bases: TGTGCCAGCAGCATAGGGTCAGACAACAATGAGCAGTTCTTC.

The rearrangement uses TRBV5-1 and TRBJ1-1, with TRBD1 as a possible D gene (6 bases). Germline CDR1 reads SGHRS; CDR2 reads YFSETQ. The CDR3 has 11 amino acids. V shed 4 bases and J shed 8 bases, with 9 bases lying between them. The CDR3 sequence is CASSMTGEAFF. DNA of the CDR3: TGCGCCAGCAGCATGACAGGAGAAGCTTTCTTT.

This clone was seen once. CDR3 sequence (DNA): TGTGCCAGCAGCGTCAGGACAGAGGGCGAGACCCAGTACTTC. Its translation: CASSVRTEGETQYF. The rearrangement joins TRBV9 to TRBJ2-5, with D possibly matching TRBD1 (6 bases). CDR3 size: 14 residues. Between the trimmed V and J ends, which lost 2 bases and 5 bases, there was a span of 13 bases. Germline assignment: CDR1 SGDLS and CDR2 YYNGEE.

This clone showed up just once. This sequence joins TRBV12-5 and TRBJ2-7, with TRBD2 matching over 11 bases. The J segment lost 6 bases and the V segment lost 5 bases, leaving 9 bases of the junction unmatched. CDR1 and CDR2 from the germline V gene are LGHNT and FRNRAP. CDR3 length: 15 amino acids. This CDR3 reads CASGPRSGRDCEQYF. The CDR3 nucleotides read TGTGCTAGTGGTCCTCGTAGCGGGAGGGATTGCGAGCAGTACTTC.

This clone has more than one count but fewer than ten. The chain has TRBV30 and TRBJ1-1; D is undetermined. The ends were cut back, 5 bases at V and 3 bases at J, with 13 bases in the middle. The CDR3 consists of 13 residues. Per germline, CDR1 GTSNPN and CDR2 SVGIG (reference sequence). The CDR3 nucleotides read TGTGCCTGGGCCCCCTCAACATACACTGAAGCTTTCTTT. This codes for CAWAPSTYTEAFF.

V and J are TRBV28 and TRBJ1-2; TRBD1 is a possible D gene (5 bases). CDR1 and CDR2 from the germline V gene are MDHEN and SYDVKM. Deletions cut 3 bases from V and 8 bases from J, with 22 bases between. The CDR3 contains 16 residues. The CDR3: CASSFGLTGLRGGYTF. CDR3 bases: TGTGCCAGCAGTTTCGGGCTTACGGGACTGAGAGGGGGCTACACCTTC.

In its sample, this clone was seen a few times. The chain combines TRBV30 with TRBJ2-2; D might be TRBD1 (5 bases). The CDR3 totals 16 residues. The germline gives CDR1 GTSNPN, CDR2 SVGIG (reference sequence). Trimming removed 1 base at V and 0 bases at J, with 12 bases between. In DNA, the CDR3 is TGTGCCTGGAGTGGGGGCCCGGCGGCGAACACCGGGGAGCTGTTTTTT. This codes for CAWSGGPAANTGELFF.

The chain recombines TRBV11-1 with TRBJ2-3, with a tentative D call TRBD2 (5 bases). Per germline, CDR1 SGHAT and CDR2 FQDESV (reference sequence). V lost 3 bases to trimming and J lost 0 bases, with 10 bases between them. This CDR3 has 15 amino acids. CDR3 protein: CASSFTRSSTDTQYF. DNA for the CDR3: TGTGCCAGCAGCTTTACTAGATCTAGCACAGATACGCAGTATTTT.

V and J are TRBV6-5 and TRBJ2-7; 9 positions match TRBD1. This CDR3 spans 14 amino acids. With 6 bases clipped from V and 6 bases from J, the junction kept 9 bases outside the gene matches. CDR1 is MNHEY, CDR2 SVGAGI, per germline. The CDR3 nucleotides are TGTGCCAGCAGGTGGGACAGGGTTTCCAGCGAGCAGTACTTC. Translating gives CASRWDRVSSEQYF.

The chain couples TRBV5-5 to TRBJ1-1, with a possible D match to TRBD1 (5 bases). The CDR3 runs to 13 residues. The V gene's germline CDR1 is SGHKS and CDR2 YYEKEE (reference sequence). Deletions cut 0 bases from V and 5 bases from J, with 8 bases between. CDR3 region: CASSLDKGTEAFF. CDR3 in DNA: TGTGCCAGCAGCTTGGACAAGGGGACTGAAGCTTTCTTT. Variable domain in full (rest from reference TRBV5-5 and TRBJ1-1): DAGVTQSPTHLIKTRGQQVTLRCSPISGHKSVSWYQQVLGQGPQFIFQYYEKEERGRGNFPDRFSARQFPNYSSELNVNALLLGDSALYLCASSLDKGTEAFFGQGTRLTVV.

The chain joins TRBV29-1 to TRBJ2-1; 11 positions match TRBD2. The germline V gene has CDR1 SQVTM and CDR2 ANQGSEA. The CDR3 runs to 15 residues. V trimming: 4 bases; J trimming: 8 bases; junction bases outside the gene matches: 10. The CDR3 sequence: CSVVSGGLAVDEQFF. As DNA, the CDR3 is TGCAGCGTTGTCTCCGGGGGACTAGCGGTCGATGAGCAGTTCTTC.

Remarks on this clone: At one end the junction does not follow the germline gene, possibly because of a read error. This sequence joins TRBV7-7 and TRBJ2-5; 7 nucleotides agree with TRBD1. The germline CDR1 and CDR2 sequences are SSHAT and FNYEAQ (reference sequence). The CDR3 spans 13 residues. The DNA of the CDR3 is TGTGCTAGCAGCGATGACAGGGTCTCGACCCAGTACTTC. Its protein is CASSDDRVSTQYF.

The chain joins TRBV28 to TRBJ2-3, with D maybe TRBD2 (5 bases). V was trimmed by 4 bases and J by 4 bases, leaving 12 bases between them. The germline CDR1 and CDR2 sequences are MDHEN and SYDVKM. This CDR3 is 14 amino acids long. The CDR3 spells CASSWESGPDTQYF. The CDR3 nucleotides are TGTGCCAGCAGTTGGGAAAGCGGACCAGATACGCAGTATTTT.

V gene TRBV30 combines with J gene TRBJ1-3, with D perhaps matching TRBD1 (6 bases). The CDR3 totals 13 residues. With 5 bases removed from V and 2 bases from J, the gap between germline ends came to 10 bases. Per the germline V gene, CDR1 is GTSNPN and CDR2 is SVGIG (reference sequence). The CDR3 reads CAWERGTGNTIYF. The CDR3 DNA reads as TGTGCCTGGGAAAGGGGGACTGGAAACACCATATATTTT.

The chain recombines TRBV7-9 with TRBJ1-3; D remains unclear. V was clipped by 6 bases and J by 2 bases, with 11 bases between them. CDR3 length equals 14 residues. Germline values: CDR1 SEHNR, CDR2 FQNEAQ (reference sequence). CDR3 DNA: TGTGCCAGCAGACTCGACAATGCTGGAAACACCATATATTTT. It codes for CASRLDNAGNTIYF.

The J gene is TRBJ2-5, the V gene TRBV9; D is unresolved. Trimming left V 1 base short and J 1 base short, with 8 bases between. Per the germline V gene, CDR1 is SGDLS and CDR2 is YYNGEE. The CDR3 loop spans 14 amino acids. In nucleotides, the CDR3 is TGTGCCAGCAGCGTACTAGGCGGCCAAGAGACCCAGTACTTC. Its protein is CASSVLGGQETQYF.

This chain links TRBV6-1 with TRBJ1-2; the match to TRBD1 covers 7 bases. Germline lookup yields CDR1 MNHNS and CDR2 SASEGT. Trimming cost V 7 bases and J 5 bases; bases outside gene matches: 10. The CDR3 runs 14 residues. The DNA for the CDR3 is TGTGCCAGCACTTCGGGGCAGGGGGTTTATGGCTACACCTTC. Translation gives CASTSGQGVYGYTF.

This chain connects TRBV19 to TRBJ2-4; 11 bases are a match to TRBD1. V lost 7 bases to trimming and J lost 6 bases; unmatched junction nucleotides: 2. The CDR3 is 13 residues long. CDR1 is LNHDA and CDR2 is SQIVND in the germline V gene (reference sequence). CDR3 loop: CASTGTGGNIQYF. DNA of the CDR3: TGTGCCAGTACTGGGACAGGGGGAAACATTCAGTACTTC.

This chain joins TRBV14 and TRBJ1-4, with a possible D match to TRBD1 (6 bases). The CDR3 is 21 amino acids. Trimming left V 0 bases short and J 8 bases short, with 31 bases between. Germline CDR1 is SGHDN and CDR2 is FVKESK. The CDR3 nucleotides read TGTGCCAGCAGCCAAGAATCGTTTGTCTACCGTTTGTCAGGGGAAACAGAAAAACTGTTTTTT. Translation: CASSQESFVYRLSGETEKLFF.

This clone was observed a handful of times. The chain links TRBV7-3 to TRBJ2-1; 12 positions match TRBD2. Germline lookup yields CDR1 SGHTA and CDR2 FQGTGA. Trimming took 5 bases from V and 9 from J; bases not matched to a gene: 11. The CDR3 runs 16 residues. For the CDR3, the DNA is TGTGCCAGCAGCCCCTCAGGACTAGCGGGATCCGGTGAGCAGTTCTTC. Protein: CASSPSGLAGSGEQFF.

Notes on this clone: One end of the junction does not line up with germline, which may come from a read error. The chain uses TRBV29-1 and TRBJ2-5; TRBD2 matches 7 bases. CDR1 is SQVTM and CDR2 is ANQGSEA in the germline V gene. The CDR3 runs 13 residues. This CDR3 is CTVGEGRRETQYF. CDR3 bases: TGCACCGTTGGGGAGGGCCGGAGAGAGACCCAGTACTTC.

The V call is TRBV19, the J call TRBJ2-1; D possibly corresponds to TRBD1 (5 bases). Trimming removed 6 bases at V and 12 bases at J, with 24 bases between. From germline, CDR1 is LNHDA and CDR2 SQIVND (reference sequence). The CDR3 has 15 residues. The CDR3 coding sequence is TGTGCCAGTAGCCTCGCATCCTCCCAGGGTGAAGGGCAGTTCTTC. It specifies CASSLASSQGEGQFF. The entire variable domain, with the rest obtained from reference TRBV19 and TRBJ2-1, is as follows: DGGITQSPKYLFRKEGQNVTLSCEQNLNHDAMYWYRQDPGQGLRLIYYSQIVNDFQKGDIAEGYSVSREKKESFPLTVTSAQKNPTAFYLCASSLASSQGEGQFFGPGTRLTVL.

This clone was seen a few times. The V call is TRBV28, the J call TRBJ2-7, with 11 positions matching TRBD2. The CDR3 totals 16 residues. Per the germline V gene, CDR1 is MDHEN and CDR2 is SYDVKM. V lost 6 bases to trimming and J lost 2 bases; unmatched junction nucleotides: 9. The CDR3 nucleotides are TGTGCCAGCAGGAAATTACTAGCGGGGGATACCTACGAGCAGTACTTC. As protein: CASRKLLAGDTYEQYF.

The genes are TRBV7-8 and TRBJ2-4; perhaps TRBD1 as D (6 bases). Germline loops: CDR1 SGHVS, CDR2 FQNEAQ. V lost 3 bases and J 7 bases, leaving 10 bases between the germline ends. This CDR3 has 13 residues. The CDR3 bases are TGTGCCAGCAGCTTCCTCCAGGGGAACATTCAGTACTTC. Protein: CASSFLQGNIQYF. The entire variable domain, with the rest obtained from reference TRBV7-8 and TRBJ2-4, is as follows: GAGVSQSPRYKVAKRGQDVALRCDPISGHVSLFWYQQALGQGPEFLTYFQNEAQLDKSGLPSDRFFAERPEGSVSTLKIQRTQQEDSAVYLCASSFLQGNIQYFGAGTRLSVL.

The chain couples TRBV7-2 to TRBJ2-2; TRBD1 matches at 8 bases. Germline loops: CDR1 SGHTA, CDR2 FQGNSA. With 1 base clipped from V and 0 bases from J, the junction kept 4 bases outside the gene matches. The CDR3 runs to 17 residues. In DNA, the CDR3 is TGTGCCAGCAGCTTAGAGAACAGGGGGACGAACACCGGGGAGCTGTTTTTT. It is translated as CASSLENRGTNTGELFF. Variable domain in full (rest from reference TRBV7-2 and TRBJ2-2): GAGVSQSPSNKVTEKGKDVELRCDPISGHTALYWYRQSLGQGLEFLIYFQGNSAPDKSGLPSDRFSAERTGGSVSTLTIQRTQQEDSAVYLCASSLENRGTNTGELFFGEGSRLTVL.